This T cell receptor (beta chain) is drawn from a study of cytomegalovirus exposure and HLA in healthy donors. Concerning this clone: Its antigen is currently unknown.

A multiplex PCR was run with 60 Vbeta primers and 13 Jbeta primers. TCRdb keeps only in-frame clones here, not all; method: immunoSEQ multiplex PCR. The sample shows some 65,000 clones, around 68% of them seen only once. Germline V CDR1 and CDR2: LGHNA, YSLEER. The ends were cut back, 0 bases at V and 4 bases at J, with 12 bases in the middle. The CDR3 has 15 amino acids. Findings and limits, study-wide: In an earlier analysis, in under 700 donors, most V segments appeared productive either ~90% or ~30% of the time. Later analysis showed most CMV-associated TCR beta chains appearing HLA-restricted.

The sequencing sample was made of PBMCs. This chain uses TRBV4-3 with TRBJ1-1; TRBD1 might be the D (6 bases). The clonotype originates from a woman under 40 in good health and CMV-seronegative. In DNA, the CDR3 is TGCGCCAGCAGCCAAGATAGGGCAGGGGTCACTGAAGCTTTCTTT. Translation gives CASSQDRAGVTEAFF.